This T cell receptor (beta chain) was obtained from a study of T-cell reconstitution after alpha-beta-depleted transplantation in children. Regarding the study as a whole: Expanded clones from the graft, numbering several hundred, reportedly supplied alpha-beta T cells about two months after transplant. Surviving thymic progenitors and recipient T cells were the source of high TCRbeta diversity at day 60 in some patients. It was newly produced T cells that mostly accounted for T-cell counts and diversity one year after transplant.

This clonotype was seen ten or more times. No antigen is known for it. Unique molecular identifiers were used in preparing the TCRbeta library. TCRdb redid the calling of the PCR reads with MiXCR, one entry per CDR3 protein. The sample lists roughly 100,000 distinct CDR3 sequences; roughly 7.1% were seen once. Trimming cost V 3 bases and J 12 bases, with 8 bases left between them. The CDR3 contains 11 residues. Germline lookup yields CDR1 KGHDR and CDR2 SFDVKD. This clonotype was obtained from a boy between 2 and 10 years old with acute lymphoblastic leukemia, due to receive a stem cell transplant. The rearrangement joins TRBV24-1 to TRBJ2-1; D call uncertain. The source material was PBMCs, sampled before TCRalphabeta/CD19-depleted stem cell transplant. The chain's CDR3 is CATSDIDGQFF. The CDR3 DNA is TGTGCCACCAGTGATATCGACGGGCAGTTCTTC.